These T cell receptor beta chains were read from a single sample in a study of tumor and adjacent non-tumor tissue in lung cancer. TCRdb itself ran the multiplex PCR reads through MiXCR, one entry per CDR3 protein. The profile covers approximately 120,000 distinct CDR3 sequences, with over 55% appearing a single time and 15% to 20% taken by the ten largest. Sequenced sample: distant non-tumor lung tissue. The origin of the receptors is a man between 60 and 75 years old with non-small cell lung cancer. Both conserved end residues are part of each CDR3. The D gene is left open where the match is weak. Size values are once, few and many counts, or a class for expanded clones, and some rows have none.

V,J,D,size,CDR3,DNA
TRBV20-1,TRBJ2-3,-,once,CSASTRPRVATGADTQYF,TGCAGTGCCAGCACGCGCCCTCGGGTGGCAACTGGCGCAGATACGCAGTATTTT
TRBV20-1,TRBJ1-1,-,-,CSARDWQGMNTEALF,TGCAGTGCTAGGGATTGGCAGGGGATGAACACTGAAGCTCTCTTT
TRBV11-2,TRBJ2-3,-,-,CVSNLGGASADTQYF,TGTGTCAGCAACTTAGGGGGGGCCAGCGCAGATACGCAGTATTTT
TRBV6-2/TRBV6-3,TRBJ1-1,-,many,CASSYREMNTEAFF,TGTGCCAGCAGTTACAGGGAAATGAACACTGAAGCTTTCTTT
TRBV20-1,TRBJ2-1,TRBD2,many,CSARLITSGRGGEQFF,TGCAGTGCTAGACTAATTACTAGCGGGAGAGGAGGTGAGCAGTTCTTC
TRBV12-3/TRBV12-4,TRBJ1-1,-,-,CGSSLFAGEAFF,TGTGGCAGTAGTTTATTTGCAGGCGAAGCTTTCTTT
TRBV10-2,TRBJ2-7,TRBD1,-,CASSDWGTGGDYEQYF,TGCGCAAGCAGTGATTGGGGGACAGGGGGAGACTACGAGCAGTACTTC
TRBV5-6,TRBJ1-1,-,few,CASNLGTEAFF,TGTGCCAGCAACTTAGGAACTGAAGCTTTCTTT
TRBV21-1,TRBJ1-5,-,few,CASSKLQGDDQPQHF,TGTGCCAGCAGCAAACTCCAGGGGGATGATCAGCCCCAGCATTTT
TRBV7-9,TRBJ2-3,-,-,CASSLALGDTQYF,TGTGCCAGCAGCTTAGCACTGGGGGATACGCAGTATTTT
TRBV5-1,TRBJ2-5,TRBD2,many,CASSLAGASGIPETQYF,TGCGCCAGCAGCTTGGCCGGCGCTAGCGGGATTCCAGAGACCCAGTACTTC
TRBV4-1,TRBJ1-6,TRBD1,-,CTSRKGQAHYNSPLHF,TGCACCAGCAGGAAGGGACAGGCCCACTATAATTCACCCCTCCACTTT
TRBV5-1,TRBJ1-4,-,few,CASSQGSGGEKLFF,TGCGCCAGCAGCCAGGGGAGTGGAGGGGAAAAACTGTTTTTT
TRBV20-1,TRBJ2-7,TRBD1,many,CSASSGQGGYEQYF,TGCAGTGCTAGTAGCGGACAGGGAGGTTACGAGCAGTACTTC
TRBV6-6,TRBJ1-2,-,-,CASSSALPGRFLYDYTF,TGTGCCAGCAGTTCCGCCCTCCCGGGACGATTCCTCTATGACTACACCTTC